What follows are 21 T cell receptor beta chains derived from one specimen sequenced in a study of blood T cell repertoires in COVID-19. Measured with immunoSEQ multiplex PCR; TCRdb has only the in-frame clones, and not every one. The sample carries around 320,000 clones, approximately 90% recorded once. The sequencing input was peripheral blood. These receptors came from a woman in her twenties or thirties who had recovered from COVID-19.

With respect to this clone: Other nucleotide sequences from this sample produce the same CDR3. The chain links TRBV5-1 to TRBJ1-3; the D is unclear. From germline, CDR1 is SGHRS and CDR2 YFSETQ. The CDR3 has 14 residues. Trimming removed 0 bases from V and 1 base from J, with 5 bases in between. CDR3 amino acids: CASSLDSSGNTIYF. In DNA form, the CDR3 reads TGCGCCAGCAGCTTGGACAGTTCTGGAAACACCATATATTTT.

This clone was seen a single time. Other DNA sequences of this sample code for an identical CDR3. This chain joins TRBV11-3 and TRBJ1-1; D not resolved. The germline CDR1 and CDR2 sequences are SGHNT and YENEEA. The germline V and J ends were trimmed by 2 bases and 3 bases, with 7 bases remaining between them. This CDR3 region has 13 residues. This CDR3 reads CASSLRQDTEAFF. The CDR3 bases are TGTGCCAGCAGCTTAAGGCAGGACACTGAAGCTTTCTTT.

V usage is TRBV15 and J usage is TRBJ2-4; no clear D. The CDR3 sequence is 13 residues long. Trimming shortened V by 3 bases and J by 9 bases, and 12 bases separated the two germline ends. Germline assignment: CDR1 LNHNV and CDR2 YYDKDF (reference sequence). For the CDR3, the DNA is TGTGCCACCAGCAGGGGCTTGAGAAGCATTCAGTACTTC. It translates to CATSRGLRSIQYF.

This CDR3 reads CASSQVSRQAEAFF. DNA for the CDR3: TGCGCCAGCAGCCAAGTATCAAGACAGGCGGAAGCTTTCTTT. The chain carries TRBV4-1 and TRBJ1-1; D possibly corresponds to TRBD1 (6 bases). This CDR3 has 14 amino acids. The V end was cut by 1 base, the J end by 8 bases, with 14 bases between. Per germline, CDR1 MGHRA and CDR2 YSYEKL.

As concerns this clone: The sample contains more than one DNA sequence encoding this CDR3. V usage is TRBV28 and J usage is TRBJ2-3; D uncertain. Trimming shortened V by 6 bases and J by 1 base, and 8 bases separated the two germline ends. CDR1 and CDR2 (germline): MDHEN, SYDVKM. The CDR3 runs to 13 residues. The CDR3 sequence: CASRPTGTDTQYF. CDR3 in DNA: TGTGCCAGCAGGCCTACCGGCACAGATACGCAGTATTTT.

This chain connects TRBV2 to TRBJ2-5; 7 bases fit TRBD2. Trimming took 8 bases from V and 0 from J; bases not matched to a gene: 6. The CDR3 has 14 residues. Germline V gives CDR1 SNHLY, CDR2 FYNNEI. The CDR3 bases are TGTGCCAGCCAAGGGCGGGGGTACCAAGAGACCCAGTACTTC. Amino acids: CASQGRGYQETQYF.

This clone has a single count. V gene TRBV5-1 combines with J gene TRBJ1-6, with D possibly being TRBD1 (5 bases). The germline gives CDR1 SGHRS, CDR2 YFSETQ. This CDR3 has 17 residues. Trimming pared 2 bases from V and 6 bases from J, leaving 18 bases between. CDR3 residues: CASSLNIGTGGNSPLHF. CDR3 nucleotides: TGCGCCAGCAGCTTAAATATAGGGACGGGAGGTAATTCACCCCTCCACTTT. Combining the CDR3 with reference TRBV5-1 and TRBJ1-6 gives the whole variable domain KAGVTQTPRYLIKTRGQQVTLSCSPISGHRSVSWYQQTPGQGLQFLFEYFSETQRNKGNFPGRFSGRQFSNSRSEMNVSTLELGDSALYLCASSLNIGTGGNSPLHFGNGTRLTVT.

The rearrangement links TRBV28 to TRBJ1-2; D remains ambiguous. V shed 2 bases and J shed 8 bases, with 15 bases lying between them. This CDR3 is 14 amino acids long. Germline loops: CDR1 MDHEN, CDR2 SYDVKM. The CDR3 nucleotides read TGTGCCAGCAGTTTAGGAGGGTCCGGAGAGGGCTACACCTTC. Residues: CASSLGGSGEGYTF.

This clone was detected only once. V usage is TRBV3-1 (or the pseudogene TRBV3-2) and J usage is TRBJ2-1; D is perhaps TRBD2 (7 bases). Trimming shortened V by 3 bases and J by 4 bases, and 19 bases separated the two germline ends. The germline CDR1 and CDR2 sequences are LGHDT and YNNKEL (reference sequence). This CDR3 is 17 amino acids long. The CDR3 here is CASSHWGGGSVYNEQFF. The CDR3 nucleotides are TGTGCCAGCAGCCACTGGGGAGGGGGTTCAGTTTACAATGAGCAGTTCTTC.

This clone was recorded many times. The CDR3 loop is CASSLGRNTDTQYF. CDR3 nucleotides: TGTGCCAGCAGCTTAGGGCGGAACACAGATACGCAGTATTTT. The chain combines TRBV13 with TRBJ2-3; no reliable D call. The V end lost 0 bases, the J end lost 2 bases, and 6 bases lay between the germline ends. The CDR3 has 14 residues. The germline V gene has CDR1 PRHDT and CDR2 FYEKMQ (reference sequence).

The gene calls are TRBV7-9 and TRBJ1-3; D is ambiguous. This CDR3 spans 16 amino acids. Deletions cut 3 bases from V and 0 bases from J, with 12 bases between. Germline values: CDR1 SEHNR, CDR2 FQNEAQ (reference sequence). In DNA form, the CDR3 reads TGTGCCAGCAGCTTTGCGGGCGGGAGCTCTGGAAACACCATATATTTT. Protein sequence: CASSFAGGSSGNTIYF.

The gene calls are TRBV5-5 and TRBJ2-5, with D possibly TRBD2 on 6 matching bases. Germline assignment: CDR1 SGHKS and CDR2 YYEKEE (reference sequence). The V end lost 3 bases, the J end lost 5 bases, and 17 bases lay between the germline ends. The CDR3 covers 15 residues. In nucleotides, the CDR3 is TGTGCCAGCAGCTCCTGGAGGGGCGGGTTCGAGACCCAGTACTTC. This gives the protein CASSSWRGGFETQYF.

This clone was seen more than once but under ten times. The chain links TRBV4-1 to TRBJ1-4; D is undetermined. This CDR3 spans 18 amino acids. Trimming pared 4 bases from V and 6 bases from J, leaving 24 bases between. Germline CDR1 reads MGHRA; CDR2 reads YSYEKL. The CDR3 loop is CASSLSSGRAVGYEKLFF. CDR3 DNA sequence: TGCGCCAGCAGCCTAAGCTCGGGGAGGGCCGTCGGATATGAAAAACTGTTTTTT.

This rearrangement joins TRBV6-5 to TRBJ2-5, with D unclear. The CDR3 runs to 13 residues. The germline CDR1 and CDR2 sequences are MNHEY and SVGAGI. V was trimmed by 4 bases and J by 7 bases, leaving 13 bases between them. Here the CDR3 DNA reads TGTGCCAGCAGTTCCCTACGTCCGGGGACCCAGTACTTC. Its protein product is CASSSLRPGTQYF.

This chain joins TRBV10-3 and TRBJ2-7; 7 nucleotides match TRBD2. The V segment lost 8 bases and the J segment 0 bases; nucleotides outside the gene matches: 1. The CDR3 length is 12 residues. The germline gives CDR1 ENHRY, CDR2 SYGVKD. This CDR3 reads CAIAGASYEQYF. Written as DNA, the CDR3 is TGTGCCATCGCGGGAGCCTCCTACGAGCAGTACTTC.

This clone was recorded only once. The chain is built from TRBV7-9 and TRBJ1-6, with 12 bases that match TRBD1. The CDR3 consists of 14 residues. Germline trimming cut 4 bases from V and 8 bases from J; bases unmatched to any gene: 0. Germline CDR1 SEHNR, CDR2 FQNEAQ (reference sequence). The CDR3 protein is CASSWDRGHSPLHF. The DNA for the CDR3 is TGTGCCAGCAGCTGGGACAGGGGGCATTCACCCCTCCACTTT.

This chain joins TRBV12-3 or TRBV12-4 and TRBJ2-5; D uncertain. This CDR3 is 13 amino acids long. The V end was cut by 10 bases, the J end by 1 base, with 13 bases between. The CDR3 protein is CATQFGFQETQYF. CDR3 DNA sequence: TGTGCCACCCAGTTCGGGTTCCAAGAGACCCAGTACTTC.

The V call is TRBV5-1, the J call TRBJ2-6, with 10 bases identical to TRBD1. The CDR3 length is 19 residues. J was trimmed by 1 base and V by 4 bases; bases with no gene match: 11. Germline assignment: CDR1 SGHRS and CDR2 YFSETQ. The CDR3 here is CASSPRRQGAWSGANVLTF. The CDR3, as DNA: TGCGCCAGCAGCCCCAGAAGACAGGGGGCCTGGTCTGGGGCCAACGTCCTGACTTTC.

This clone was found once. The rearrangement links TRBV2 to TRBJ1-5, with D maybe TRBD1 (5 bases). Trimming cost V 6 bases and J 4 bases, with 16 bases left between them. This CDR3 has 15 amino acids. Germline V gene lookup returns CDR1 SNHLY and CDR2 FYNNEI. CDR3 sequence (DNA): TGTGCCAGCAGCCTTAGACAGATCCTGAATCAGCCCCAGCATTTT. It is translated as CASSLRQILNQPQHF.

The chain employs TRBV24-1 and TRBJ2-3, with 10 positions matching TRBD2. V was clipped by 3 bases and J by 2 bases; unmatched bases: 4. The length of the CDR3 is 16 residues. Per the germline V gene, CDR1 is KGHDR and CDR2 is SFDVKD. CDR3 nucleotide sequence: TGTGCCACCAGTGATCAAGCGGGGGGGTACACAGATACGCAGTATTTT. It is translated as CATSDQAGGYTDTQYF.

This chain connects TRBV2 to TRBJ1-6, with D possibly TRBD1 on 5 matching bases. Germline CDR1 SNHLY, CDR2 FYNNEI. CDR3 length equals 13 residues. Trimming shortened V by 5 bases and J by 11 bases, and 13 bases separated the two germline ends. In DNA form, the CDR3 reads TGTGCCAGCAGTTTACAGGCCAATACACCCCTCCACTTT. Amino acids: CASSLQANTPLHF. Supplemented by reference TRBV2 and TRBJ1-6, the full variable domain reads EPEVTQTPSHQVTQMGQEVILRCVPISNHLYFYWYRQILGQKVEFLVSFYNNEISEKSEIFDDQFSVERPDGSNFTLKIRSTKLEDSAMYFCASSLQANTPLHFGNGTRLTVT.